One and the same sample provided the 30 T cell receptor beta chains below, sequenced in a study of T cells in women clearing cervical HPV infection. Repertoires were generated with immunoSEQ multiplex PCR, while TCRdb's copy carries only in-frame clones and drops some. This repertoire includes tens of thousands of clones. Sequencing used blood buffy coat. The receptor set was obtained from a woman aged 18-70 years with a cervical HPV16 infection that either progressed to CIN3+ or cleared (not recorded which).

With respect to this clone: The CDR3 extends 3 residues past the end of the read, so its final part is completed from the germline J gene. The J gene is TRBJ2-5, the V gene TRBV19; 8 bases align to TRBD2. The J segment lost 0 bases and the V segment lost 7 bases, leaving 4 bases of the junction unmatched. The germline gives CDR1 LNHDA, CDR2 SQIVND (reference sequence). CDR3 size: 14 residues. This CDR3 is CASKISGDQETQYF. CDR3 DNA, as far as it was read: TGTGCCAGTAAAATTAGCGGGGACCAAGAGACC.

Worth noting for this clone: With the read ending 3 residues before the CDR3 end, the germline J gene is used to fill in that end. The chain carries TRBV5-6 and TRBJ1-3, with D possibly being TRBD1 (6 bases). CDR3 length equals 15 residues. The germline V gene has CDR1 SGHDT and CDR2 YYEEEE. Trimming pared 0 bases from V and 4 bases from J, leaving 11 bases between. The CDR3 bases that were read are TGTGCCAGCAGCTTGGCCTGGGGGCTAGGAAACACC. This codes for CASSLAWGLGNT. The entire CDR3 reads CASSLAWGLGNTIYF.

A word on this clone: The CDR3 end is not reached by the read, which stops 3 residues before it; the germline J gene fills it in. The V gene is TRBV2, the J gene TRBJ2-3, with 8 bases identical to TRBD2. The CDR3 contains 15 residues. V dropped 6 bases and J dropped 4; count of bases not matched to a gene: 9. Germline values: CDR1 SNHLY, CDR2 FYNNEI. The CDR3 DNA, read in part, is TGTGCCAGCAGCCTCTCAGCGGGGGCCCCAGATACG. Encoded protein: CASSLSAGAPDT. The entire CDR3 reads CASSLSAGAPDTQYF.

Points on this clone: The CDR3 end is not reached by the read, which stops 3 residues before it; the germline J gene fills it in. The genes are TRBV12-3 or TRBV12-4 and TRBJ2-2, with TRBD1 matching 7 bases. The length of the CDR3 is 14 residues. Trimming at V came to 5 bases and at J to 1 base, leaving 1 base not matched to a gene. CDR3 DNA, as far as it was read: TGTGCCAGCAGTCGACAGGGGAACACCGGGGAG. As protein: CASSRQGNTGE. The full CDR3 reads CASSRQGNTGELFF.

A remark on this clone: With the read ending 3 residues before the CDR3 end, the germline J gene is used to fill in that end. The V and J genes are TRBV5-1 and TRBJ2-4, with a weak D call TRBD1 (6 bases). V was pared by 6 bases and J by 6 bases, with 13 bases between. In germline, CDR1 is SGHRS, CDR2 YFSETQ. This CDR3 is 13 amino acids long. The CDR3 DNA, read in part, is TGCGCCAGCAAGCTGGGGGCCGGAAACATT. This codes for CASKLGAGNI. The entire CDR3 is CASKLGAGNIQYF. The whole variable domain, filled in from reference TRBV5-1 and TRBJ2-4, reads KAGVTQTPRYLIKTRGQQVTLSCSPISGHRSVSWYQQTPGQGLQFLFEYFSETQRNKGNFPGRFSGRQFSNSRSEMNVSTLELGDSALYLCASKLGAGNIQYFGAGTRLSVL.

With regard to this clone: The read ends 3 residues shy of where the CDR3 ends; the end is completed using the germline J gene. The V and J genes are TRBV7-2 and TRBJ2-7; TRBD1 might be the D (6 bases). V gave up 6 bases and J gave up 6 bases, with 12 bases separating them. CDR1 is SGHTA, CDR2 FQGNSA, per germline. This CDR3 comprises 12 residues. This chain's CDR3 is CASSYDRSEQYF. The DNA read from the CDR3 is TGTGCCAGCAGTTACGACAGGTCCGAG.

In the case of this clone: With the read ending 3 residues before the CDR3 end, the germline J gene is used to fill in that end. This chain joins TRBV27 and TRBJ2-7; TRBD1 matches 8 bases. The junction had 6 bases not matched to a gene; V was cut back by 5 bases and J by 0 bases. The CDR3 spans 15 residues. Germline-derived CDR1 and CDR2 are MNHEY and SMNVEV (reference sequence). Partial CDR3 DNA: TGTGCCAGCAGTGAAGGACAGGGCCTCTCCTACGAG. This gives the protein CASSEGQGLSYE. The whole CDR3 sequence reads CASSEGQGLSYEQYF.

About this clone: The read comes to an end 3 residues before the CDR3 does, leaving the germline J gene to fill in the end. This chain joins TRBV6-2 or TRBV6-3 and TRBJ2-7; TRBD1 agrees at 9 bases. Germline CDR1 and CDR2: MNHEY and SVGEGT. This CDR3 has 14 residues. Trimming took 7 bases from V and 2 from J; bases not matched to a gene: 6. The CDR3 sequence: CASISGTGPYEQYF. CDR3 DNA, as far as it was read: TGTGCCAGCATCTCCGGGACAGGGCCCTACGAG.

The CDR3 reads CSARSPGDSSPLFF. CDR3 bases read: TGCAGTGCTAGATCCCCGGGGGATAGTTCACCG. The rearrangement joins TRBV20-1 to TRBJ2-2; a weak D match, TRBD2 (6 bases). The read ends 3 residues early relative to the CDR3; the germline J gene fills the gap. In germline, CDR1 is DFQATT, CDR2 SNEGSKA (reference sequence). The CDR3 has 14 amino acids.

Regarding this clone: The CDR3 end is not reached by the read, which stops 3 residues before it; the germline J gene fills it in. This chain links TRBV7-2 with TRBJ2-5, with D possibly matching TRBD1 (6 bases). CDR3 length: 14 amino acids. CDR1 and CDR2 (germline): SGHTA, FQGNSA. V was shortened by 3 bases and J by 1 base, with 9 bases between the two germline ends. Partial CDR3 DNA: TGTGCCAGCAGCTTCCAGGGGATCCAAGAGACC. It specifies CASSFQGIQET. The full-length CDR3 reads as CASSFQGIQETQYF.

Concerning this clone itself: The CDR3 extends 3 residues past the end of the read, so its final part is completed from the germline J gene. The V gene is TRBV7-2, the J gene TRBJ1-4; a possible D gene is TRBD1 (6 bases). The ends were cut back, 4 bases at V and 0 bases at J, with 9 bases in the middle. The CDR3 contains 15 residues. Germline CDR1 and CDR2: SGHTA and FQGNSA. The CDR3 sequence: CASSSRTATNEKLFF. CDR3 DNA, as far as it was read: TGTGCCAGCAGCTCCCGGACAGCAACTAATGAAAAA.

On this clone itself: From the germline J gene comes the end of the CDR3, since the read stops 3 residues before it. The genes are TRBV5-1 and TRBJ2-7, with a possible D match to TRBD1 (6 bases). Trimming shortened V by 1 base and J by 6 bases, and 11 bases separated the two germline ends. The CDR3 length is 13 residues. Per the germline V gene, CDR1 is SGHRS and CDR2 is YFSETQ. The CDR3 is CASSLTGIPEQYF. The sequenced CDR3 bases are TGCGCCAGCAGCTTGACAGGGATCCCCGAG.

For this clone: The read is 3 residues too short to cover the CDR3 end, so that end is filled in from the germline J gene. The J gene is TRBJ2-7, the V gene TRBV7-2; 9 bases agree with TRBD1. Trimming took 8 bases from V and 2 from J; bases not matched to a gene: 7. The CDR3 length is 14 residues. CDR1 SGHTA and CDR2 FQGNSA come from the germline V gene. Here the CDR3 reads CASASGTGPYEQYF. CDR3 DNA (partial): TGTGCCAGCGCCTCTGGGACAGGGCCCTACGAG.

Points on this clone: The read is 3 residues too short to cover the CDR3 end, so that end is filled in from the germline J gene. The chain combines TRBV19 with TRBJ1-2; D perhaps matches TRBD1 (5 bases). Germline V gene data show CDR1 as LNHDA and CDR2 as SQIVND (reference sequence). V lost 2 bases and J 5 bases, leaving 21 bases between the germline ends. The CDR3 totals 17 residues. The CDR3 DNA, read in part, is TGTGCCAGTAGTATACCAGGGTGGATCGGGCCACTATATGGC. It translates to CASSIPGWIGPLYG. The CDR3 as a whole reads CASSIPGWIGPLYGYTF.

With regard to this clone: One end of the junction does not line up with germline, which may come from a read error. Read data end 3 residues before the CDR3 end; the end is taken from the germline J gene. Other DNA sequences of this sample code for an identical CDR3. This chain joins TRBV5-1 and TRBJ1-3, with 9 bases matching TRBD1. The CDR3 contains 17 residues. CDR1 SGHRS and CDR2 YFSETQ come from the germline V gene. The CDR3 protein is CASSLKGQGDSGNTIYF. CDR3 DNA, as far as it was read: TGCGCCAGCAGCTTGAAGGGACAGGGAGACTCTGGAAACACA. Full variable domain (missing parts from reference TRBV5-1 and TRBJ1-3): KAGVTQTPRYLIKTRGQQVTLSCSPISGHRSVSWYQQTPGQGLQFLFEYFSETQRNKGNFPGRFSGRQFSNSRSEMNVSTLELGDSALYLCASSLKGQGDSGNTIYFGEGSWLTVV.

Comments on this clone: The read terminates 3 residues ahead of where the CDR3 ends, so the germline J gene completes it. The chain links TRBV6-4 to TRBJ2-1; D call uncertain. Germline V gene data show CDR1 as MRHNA and CDR2 as SNTAGT. V was clipped by 7 bases and J by 0 bases, with 10 bases between them. The CDR3 has 14 residues. Partial CDR3 DNA: TGTGCCAGCAAGGTGTCTAGCTCCTACAATGAG. Translated: CASKVSSSYNE. The entire CDR3 protein is CASKVSSSYNEQFF.

Notes on this clone: The CDR3 goes on 3 residues after the read ends, and that part is filled in from the germline J gene. The genes are TRBV2 and TRBJ2-3; TRBD1 matches 7 bases. The CDR3 runs 14 residues. Germline CDR1 reads SNHLY; CDR2 reads FYNNEI. CDR3 amino acids: CASKRGLDQETQYF. The sequenced part of the CDR3 DNA is TGTGCCAGCAAGAGGGGGCTCGACCAAGAGACG.

Regarding this clone: The CDR3 goes on 3 residues after the read ends, and that part is filled in from the germline J gene. The chain carries TRBV19 and TRBJ2-4, with TRBD1 matching over 7 bases. J lost 8 bases, V lost 5 bases, and 6 bases had no gene match. The CDR3 totals 13 residues. Germline lookup yields CDR1 LNHDA and CDR2 SQIVND (reference sequence). CDR3 residues: CASSPGTVDIQYF. CDR3 bases read: TGTGCCAGTAGTCCAGGGACAGTTGACATT.

On this clone itself: The CDR3 end lies 3 residues beyond the end of the read and is filled in from the germline J gene. Distinct nucleotide sequences in the sample also encode this CDR3. The chain couples TRBV2 to TRBJ1-3; 8 bases fit TRBD1. The CDR3 consists of 14 residues. The V segment lost 6 bases and the J segment 8 bases; nucleotides outside the gene matches: 9. The germline CDR1 and CDR2 sequences are SNHLY and FYNNEI. CDR3 loop: CASSVDRAKDTIYF. CDR3 DNA (partial): TGTGCCAGCAGCGTGGACAGGGCGAAGGACACC.

CDR3 region: CSATGTAHLYNEQFF. CDR3 DNA (partial): TGCAGTGCTACGGGGACTGCCCACCTCTACAATGAG. The chain recombines TRBV20-1 with TRBJ2-1; D is possibly TRBD2 (6 bases). The CDR3 extends 3 residues past the end of the read, so its final part is completed from the germline J gene. CDR1 and CDR2 from the germline V gene are DFQATT and SNEGSKA (reference sequence). V gave up 4 bases and J gave up 3 bases, with 16 bases separating them. The length of the CDR3 is 15 residues.

About this clone itself: The read comes to an end 3 residues before the CDR3 does, leaving the germline J gene to fill in the end. This chain connects TRBV2 to TRBJ1-2; 7 bases are shared with TRBD1. This CDR3 comprises 14 residues. The V segment lost 6 bases and the J segment 4 bases; nucleotides outside the gene matches: 8. Germline V lookup: CDR1 SNHLY, CDR2 FYNNEI. The CDR3 region is CASSQRQGGYGYTF. The part of the CDR3 DNA that was read is TGTGCCAGCAGCCAGAGACAGGGAGGCTATGGC.

As to this clone: The CDR3 end falls 3 residues outside the read, so it is completed with the germline J gene. The V gene is TRBV5-1, the J gene TRBJ1-2, with 7 bases lining up with TRBD1. The V gene's germline CDR1 is SGHRS and CDR2 YFSETQ. CDR3 length: 15 residues. CDR3 DNA (partial): TGCGCCAGCAGCTTGGTGGGGACAGCTAGGAACGGC. Protein sequence: CASSLVGTARNG. The entire CDR3 sequence reads CASSLVGTARNGYTF. Complete variable domain (other parts from reference TRBV5-1 and TRBJ1-2): KAGVTQTPRYLIKTRGQQVTLSCSPISGHRSVSWYQQTPGQGLQFLFEYFSETQRNKGNFPGRFSGRQFSNSRSEMNVSTLELGDSALYLCASSLVGTARNGYTFGSGTRLTVV.

Comments on this clone: The CDR3 end lies 3 residues beyond the end of the read and is filled in from the germline J gene. The chain carries TRBV4-2 and TRBJ2-5; 8 positions agree with TRBD2. V lost 0 bases and J lost 4; bases outside the gene matches: 4. CDR1 LGHNA and CDR2 YNFKEQ come from the germline V gene. The CDR3 consists of 15 residues. The CDR3 here is CASSQDPRGGETQYF. The CDR3 bases that were read are TGTGCCAGCAGCCAAGATCCCCGGGGGGGAGAGACC.

For this clone: Coverage ceases 3 residues before the CDR3 finishes, and the germline J gene fills in the end. The J gene is TRBJ1-2, the V gene TRBV7-2; the D gene is possibly TRBD1 (6 bases). V was shortened by 5 bases and J by 5 bases, with 18 bases between the two germline ends. From germline, CDR1 is SGHTA and CDR2 FQGNSA. The CDR3 totals 15 residues. Incomplete CDR3 DNA: TGTGCCAGCAGCCTTTGGGGGGGGGACACTTATGGC. Translation gives CASSLWGGDTYG. In full, the CDR3 reads CASSLWGGDTYGYTF.

As regards this clone: Read data end 3 residues before the CDR3 end; the end is taken from the germline J gene. The J gene is TRBJ2-7, the V gene TRBV12-3 or TRBV12-4, with D possibly matching TRBD2 (7 bases). Trimming left V 6 bases short and J 6 bases short, with 18 bases between. This CDR3 spans 14 amino acids. The CDR3 sequence is CASRLSGGAFEQYF. The sequenced CDR3 bases are TGTGCCAGCAGACTCTCGGGGGGCGCATTCGAG.

This clone is deemed medium-sized by its frequency. The read halts 3 residues ahead of the CDR3 end, with the missing end drawn from the germline J gene. This chain uses TRBV18 with TRBJ2-7, with 9 bases matching TRBD1. The CDR3 runs to 16 residues. The germline V gene has CDR1 KGHSH and CDR2 LQKENI. After removal of 8 bases from V and 1 base from J, the junction contained 12 bases not matched to a gene. The CDR3 here is CASATGGPFVSYEQYF. The DNA read from the CDR3 is TGTGCCAGCGCGACAGGGGGACCCTTCGTATCCTACGAG.

Comments on this clone: Read data end 3 residues before the CDR3 end; the end is taken from the germline J gene. The chain carries TRBV7-7 and TRBJ1-2; D gene uncertain. Germline loops: CDR1 SSHAT, CDR2 FNYEAQ (reference sequence). The CDR3 is 14 amino acids. CDR3 loop: CASSLGAIGDTYTF. Partial CDR3 DNA: TGTGCCAGCAGCTTAGGGGCTATAGGAGATACC.

Regarding this clone: The read ends 3 residues shy of where the CDR3 ends; the end is completed using the germline J gene. The chain combines TRBV29-1 with TRBJ2-2; 15 bases map to TRBD2. Germline V lookup: CDR1 SQVTM, CDR2 ANQGSEA. The CDR3 runs to 17 residues. V dropped 5 bases and J dropped 1; count of bases not matched to a gene: 5. The DNA read from the CDR3 is TGCAGCGTTTGGACTAGCGGGGGGGCCAGGAACACCGGGGAG. Translating it yields CSVWTSGGARNTGE. The whole CDR3 sequence reads CSVWTSGGARNTGELFF.

The chain's CDR3 is CASSPAGTYNEQFF. The covered CDR3 bases are TGTGCCAGCTCACCAGCGGGGACTTACAATGAG. The chain is built from TRBV18 and TRBJ2-1; D possibly corresponds to TRBD2 (6 bases). Read sequence stops 3 residues before the CDR3 end, and the germline J gene provides the missing end. V was cut by 2 bases and J by 4 bases, with 9 bases left in between. From germline, CDR1 is KGHSH and CDR2 LQKENI. The CDR3 runs to 14 residues.

For this clone: Read data end 3 residues before the CDR3 end; the end is taken from the germline J gene. The rearrangement joins TRBV19 to TRBJ2-7, with 9 bases matching TRBD1. Trimming at V came to 4 bases and at J to 0 bases, leaving 7 bases not matched to a gene. This CDR3 is 16 amino acids long. Germline CDR1 LNHDA, CDR2 SQIVND (reference sequence). The sequenced CDR3 bases are TGTGCCAGTAGTAGACGGACAGGGGAAAGCTCCTACGAG. It codes for CASSRRTGESSYE. The CDR3 in full is CASSRRTGESSYEQYF.